This T cell receptor (beta chain) was retrieved from a study of OX40 agonist ivuxolimab in advanced cancers. At the level of the study: The study treated patients with ivuxolimab, an agonistic anti-OX40 (CD134) antibody. Three individuals attained partial responses, comprising one hepatocellular carcinoma case and two cutaneous melanoma cases.

Libraries were prepared by immunoSEQ multiplex PCR; TCRdb keeps only in-frame clonotypes and omits some of them. The table includes 30,000 to 45,000 clones, around 87% detected once. The trim removed 0 bases at V and 15 bases at J, leaving 8 bases unmatched. The CDR3 has 14 amino acids. CDR1 and CDR2 (germline): SGHAT, FQNNGV. A single count supports this clone. Sampling times: baseline, cycle 4 day 1, cycle 7 day 1. This clonotype was sampled from an adult with an advanced solid tumor such as melanoma, head and neck, liver or kidney cancer. This specimen was CD4+ or CD8+ T cells sorted from blood, taken in a trial of the OX40 agonist ivuxolimab. The J gene is TRBJ2-1, the V gene TRBV11-2, with 10 bases that match TRBD1. Here the CDR3 DNA reads TGTGCCAGCAGCTTAGATCAGCAGGGACAGGGGTGGTTCTTC. Its translation: CASSLDQQGQGWFF.